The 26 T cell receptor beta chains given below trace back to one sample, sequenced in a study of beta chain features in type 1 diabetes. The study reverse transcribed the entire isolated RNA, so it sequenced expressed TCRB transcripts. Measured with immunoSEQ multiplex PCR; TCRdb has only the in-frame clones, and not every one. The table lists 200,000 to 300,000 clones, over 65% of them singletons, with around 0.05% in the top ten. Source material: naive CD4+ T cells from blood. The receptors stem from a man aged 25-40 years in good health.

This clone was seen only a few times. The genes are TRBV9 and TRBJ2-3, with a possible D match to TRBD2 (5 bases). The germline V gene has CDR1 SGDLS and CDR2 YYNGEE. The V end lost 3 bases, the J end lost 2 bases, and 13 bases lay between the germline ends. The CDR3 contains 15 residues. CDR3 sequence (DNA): TGTGCCAGCAGCGGTGGACGGGAATACACAGATACGCAGTATTTT. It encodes CASSGGREYTDTQYF.

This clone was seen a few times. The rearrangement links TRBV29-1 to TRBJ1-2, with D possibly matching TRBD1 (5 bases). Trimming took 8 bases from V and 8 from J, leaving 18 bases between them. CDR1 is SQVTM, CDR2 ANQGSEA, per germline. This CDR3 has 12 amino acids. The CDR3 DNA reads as TGCAGCACCCCGGAGAGGAAGGGGGGCTACACCTTC. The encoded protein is CSTPERKGGYTF. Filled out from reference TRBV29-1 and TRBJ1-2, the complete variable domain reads SAVISQKPSRDICQRGTSLTIQCQVDSQVTMMFWYRQQPGQSLTLIATANQGSEATYESGFVIDKFPISRPNLTFSTLTVSNMSPEDSSIYLCSTPERKGGYTFGSGTRLTVV.

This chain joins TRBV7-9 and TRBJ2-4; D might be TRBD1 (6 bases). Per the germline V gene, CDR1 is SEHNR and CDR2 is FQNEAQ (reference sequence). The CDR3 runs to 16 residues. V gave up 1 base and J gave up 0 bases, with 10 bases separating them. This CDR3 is CASSLDGQIAKNIQYF. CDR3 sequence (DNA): TGTGCCAGCAGCTTAGACGGACAGATAGCCAAAAACATTCAGTACTTC. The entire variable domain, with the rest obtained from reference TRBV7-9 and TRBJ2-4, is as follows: DTGVSQNPRHKITKRGQNVTFRCDPISEHNRLYWYRQTLGQGPEFLTYFQNEAQLEKSRLLSDRFSAERPKGSFSTLEIQRTEQGDSAMYLCASSLDGQIAKNIQYFGAGTRLSVL.

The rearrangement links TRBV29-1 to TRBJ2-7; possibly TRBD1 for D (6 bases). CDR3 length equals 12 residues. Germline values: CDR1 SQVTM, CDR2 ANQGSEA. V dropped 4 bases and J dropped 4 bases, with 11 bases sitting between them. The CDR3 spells CSVAWQGYEQYF. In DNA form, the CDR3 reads TGCAGCGTTGCGTGGCAGGGGTACGAGCAGTACTTC.

In DNA form, the CDR3 reads TGCGCCAGCAGCCGGACGGGGGGCAATCAGCCCCAGCATTTT. Translated, it gives CASSRTGGNQPQHF. The chain links TRBV5-1 to TRBJ1-5; a possible D gene is TRBD1 (5 bases). The CDR3 runs to 14 residues. V was pared by 4 bases and J by 2 bases, with 10 bases between. Germline CDR1 reads SGHRS; CDR2 reads YFSETQ.

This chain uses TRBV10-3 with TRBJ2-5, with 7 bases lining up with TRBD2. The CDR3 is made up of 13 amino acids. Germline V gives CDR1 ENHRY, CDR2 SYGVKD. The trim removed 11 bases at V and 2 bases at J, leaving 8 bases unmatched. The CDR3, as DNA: TGTGCCGCTCAAACTAGCGTACAAGAGACCCAGTACTTC. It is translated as CAAQTSVQETQYF.

The DNA of the CDR3 is TGTGCCTGGAGTCCTTTAAGCGGGAGGGCCTTTCGGGTCAATGAGCAGTTCTTC. Translated, it gives CAWSPLSGRAFRVNEQFF. The V and J genes are TRBV30 and TRBJ2-1, with 10 bases lining up with TRBD2. The CDR3 is 18 amino acids. Germline loops: CDR1 GTSNPN, CDR2 SVGIG (reference sequence). The J segment lost 6 bases and the V segment lost 2 bases, leaving 16 bases of the junction unmatched. The whole variable domain, filled in from reference TRBV30 and TRBJ2-1, reads SQTIHQWPATLVQPVGSPLSLECTVEGTSNPNLYWYRQAAGRGLQLLFYSVGIGQISSEVPQNLSASRPQDRQFILSSKKLLLSDSGFYLCAWSPLSGRAFRVNEQFFGPGTRLTVL.

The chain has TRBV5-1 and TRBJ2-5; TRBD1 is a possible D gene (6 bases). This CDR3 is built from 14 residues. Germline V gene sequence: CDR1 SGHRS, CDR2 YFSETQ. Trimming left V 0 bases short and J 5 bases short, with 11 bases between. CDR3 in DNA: TGCGCCAGCAGCTTGGCAGGGGAACGTGAGACCCAGTACTTC. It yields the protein CASSLAGERETQYF. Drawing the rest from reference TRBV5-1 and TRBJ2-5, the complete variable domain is KAGVTQTPRYLIKTRGQQVTLSCSPISGHRSVSWYQQTPGQGLQFLFEYFSETQRNKGNFPGRFSGRQFSNSRSEMNVSTLELGDSALYLCASSLAGERETQYFGPGTRLLVL.

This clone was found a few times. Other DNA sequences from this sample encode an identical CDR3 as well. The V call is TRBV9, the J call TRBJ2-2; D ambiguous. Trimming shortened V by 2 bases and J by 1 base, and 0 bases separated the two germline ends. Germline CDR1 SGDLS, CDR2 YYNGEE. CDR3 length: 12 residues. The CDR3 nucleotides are TGTGCCAGCAGCGTGAACACCGGGGAGCTGTTTTTT. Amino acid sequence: CASSVNTGELFF.

The CDR3 bases are TGTGCCTGGACCCCTGTGGCTCCTTGGAACACTGAAGCTTTCTTT. As protein: CAWTPVAPWNTEAFF. J is TRBJ1-1 and V is TRBV30; no clear D gene. V was pared by 4 bases and J by 1 base, with 16 bases between. This CDR3 is 15 amino acids long. Germline V gene sequence: CDR1 GTSNPN, CDR2 SVGIG (reference sequence).

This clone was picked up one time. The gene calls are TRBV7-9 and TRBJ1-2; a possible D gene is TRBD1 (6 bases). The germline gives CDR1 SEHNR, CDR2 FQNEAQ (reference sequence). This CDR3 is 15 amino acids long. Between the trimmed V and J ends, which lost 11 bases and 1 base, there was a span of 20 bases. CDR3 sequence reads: CAATPGTQINYGYTF. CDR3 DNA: TGTGCCGCGACACCCGGGACACAAATTAACTATGGCTACACCTTC.

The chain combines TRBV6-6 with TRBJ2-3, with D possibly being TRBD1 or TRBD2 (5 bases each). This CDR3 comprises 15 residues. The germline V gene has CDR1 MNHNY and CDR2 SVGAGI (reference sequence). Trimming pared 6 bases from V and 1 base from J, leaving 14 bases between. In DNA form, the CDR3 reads TGTGCCAGCAGGCGACAGTTGGGGGGCACAGATACGCAGTATTTT. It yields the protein CASRRQLGGTDTQYF.

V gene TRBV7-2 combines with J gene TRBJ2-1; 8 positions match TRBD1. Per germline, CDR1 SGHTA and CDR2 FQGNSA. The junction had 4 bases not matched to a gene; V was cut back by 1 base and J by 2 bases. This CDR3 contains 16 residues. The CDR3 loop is CASSLGRGLAYNEQFF. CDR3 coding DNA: TGTGCCAGCAGCTTAGGCAGGGGGCTCGCCTACAATGAGCAGTTCTTC.

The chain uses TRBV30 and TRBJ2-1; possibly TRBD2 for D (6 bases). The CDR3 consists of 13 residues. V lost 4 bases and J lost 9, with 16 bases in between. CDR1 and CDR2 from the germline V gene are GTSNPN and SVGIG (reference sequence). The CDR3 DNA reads TGTGCCTGGACCGGGACTCCGAGGGGTGAGCAGTTCTTC. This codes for CAWTGTPRGEQFF. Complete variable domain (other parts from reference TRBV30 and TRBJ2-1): SQTIHQWPATLVQPVGSPLSLECTVEGTSNPNLYWYRQAAGRGLQLLFYSVGIGQISSEVPQNLSASRPQDRQFILSSKKLLLSDSGFYLCAWTGTPRGEQFFGPGTRLTVL.

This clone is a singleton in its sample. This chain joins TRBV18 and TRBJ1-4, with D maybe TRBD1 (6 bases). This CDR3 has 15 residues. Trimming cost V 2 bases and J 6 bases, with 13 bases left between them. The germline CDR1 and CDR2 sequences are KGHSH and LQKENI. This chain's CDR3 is CASSPTEGGDEKLFF. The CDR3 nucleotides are TGTGCCAGCTCACCAACTGAGGGGGGCGATGAAAAACTGTTTTTT.

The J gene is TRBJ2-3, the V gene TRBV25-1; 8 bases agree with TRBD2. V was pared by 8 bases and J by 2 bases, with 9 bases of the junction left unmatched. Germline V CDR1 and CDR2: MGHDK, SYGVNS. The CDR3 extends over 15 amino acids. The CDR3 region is CASGIAGSHTDTQYF. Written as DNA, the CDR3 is TGTGCCAGCGGGATAGCGGGGAGCCACACAGATACGCAGTATTTT.

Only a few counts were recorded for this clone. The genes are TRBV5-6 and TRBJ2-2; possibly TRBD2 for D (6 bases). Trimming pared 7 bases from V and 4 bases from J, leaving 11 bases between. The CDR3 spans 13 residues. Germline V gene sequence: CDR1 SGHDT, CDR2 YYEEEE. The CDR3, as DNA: TGTGCCAGCGGGAGGTCCTTCACCGGGGAGCTGTTTTTT. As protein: CASGRSFTGELFF.

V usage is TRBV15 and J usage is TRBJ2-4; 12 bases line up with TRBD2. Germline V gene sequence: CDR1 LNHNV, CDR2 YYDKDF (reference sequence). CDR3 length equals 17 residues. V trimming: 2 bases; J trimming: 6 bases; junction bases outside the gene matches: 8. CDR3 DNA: TGTGCCACCAGCAGAAAACTAGCGGGAGGCCTGGGAAACATTCAGTACTTC. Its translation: CATSRKLAGGLGNIQYF.

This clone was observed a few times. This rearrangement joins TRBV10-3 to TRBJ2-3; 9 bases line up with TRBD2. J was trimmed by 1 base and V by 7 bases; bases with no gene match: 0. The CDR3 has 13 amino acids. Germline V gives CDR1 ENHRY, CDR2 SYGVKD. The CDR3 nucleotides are TGTGCCATCACTAGCGGGGGCACAGATACGCAGTATTTT. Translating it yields CAITSGGTDTQYF.

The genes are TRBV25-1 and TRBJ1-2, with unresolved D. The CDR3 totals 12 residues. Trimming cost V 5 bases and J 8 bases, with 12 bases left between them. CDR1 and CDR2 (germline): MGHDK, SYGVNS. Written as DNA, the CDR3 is TGTGCCAGCAGTTCGACCATTCGGGGCTACACCTTC. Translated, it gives CASSSTIRGYTF.

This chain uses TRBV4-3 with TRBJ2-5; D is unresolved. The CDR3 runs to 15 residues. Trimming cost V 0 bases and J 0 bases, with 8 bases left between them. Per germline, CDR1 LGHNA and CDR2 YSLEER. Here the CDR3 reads CASSQEIGYQETQYF. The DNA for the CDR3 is TGCGCCAGCAGCCAAGAAATAGGGTACCAAGAGACCCAGTACTTC.

The CDR3 sequence is CATSQGADSPLHF. For the CDR3, the DNA is TGTGCCACAAGCCAGGGGGCCGATTCACCCCTCCACTTT. V is TRBV7-6 and J is TRBJ1-6, with 8 bases that match TRBD1. V trimming: 10 bases; J trimming: 8 bases; junction bases outside the gene matches: 7. Germline V gene data show CDR1 as SGHVS and CDR2 as FNYEAQ. This CDR3 has 13 residues.

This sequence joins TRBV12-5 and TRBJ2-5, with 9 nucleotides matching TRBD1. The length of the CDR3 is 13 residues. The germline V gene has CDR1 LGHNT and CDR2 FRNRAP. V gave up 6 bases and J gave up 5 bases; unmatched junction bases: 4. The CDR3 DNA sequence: TGTGCTAGTGGCACAGGGGGCTGGGAGACCCAGTACTTC. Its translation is CASGTGGWETQYF.

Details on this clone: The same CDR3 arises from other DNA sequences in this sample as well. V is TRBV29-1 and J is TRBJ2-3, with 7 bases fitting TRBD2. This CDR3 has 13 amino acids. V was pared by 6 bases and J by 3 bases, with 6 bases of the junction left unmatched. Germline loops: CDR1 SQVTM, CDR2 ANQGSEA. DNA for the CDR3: TGCAGCGTCGCCGGGACTATTACAGATACGCAGTATTTT. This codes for CSVAGTITDTQYF.

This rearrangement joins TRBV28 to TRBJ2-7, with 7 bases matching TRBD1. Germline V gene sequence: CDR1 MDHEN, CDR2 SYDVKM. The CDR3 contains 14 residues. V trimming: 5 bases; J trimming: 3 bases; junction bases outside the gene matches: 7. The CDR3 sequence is CASSPGTDLYEQYF. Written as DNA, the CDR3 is TGTGCCAGCAGTCCTGGGACAGACCTCTACGAGCAGTACTTC.

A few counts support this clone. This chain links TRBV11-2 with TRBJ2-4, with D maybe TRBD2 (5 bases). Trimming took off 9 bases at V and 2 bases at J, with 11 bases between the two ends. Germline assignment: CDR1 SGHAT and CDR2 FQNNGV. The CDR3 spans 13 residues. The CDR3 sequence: CASSRDPKNIQYF. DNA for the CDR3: TGTGCCAGTTCGAGGGATCCCAAAAACATTCAGTACTTC.